The 27 T cell receptor beta chains presented below share a single source sample, sequenced in a study of blood T cell repertoires in COVID-19. The protocol was immunoSEQ multiplex PCR, while the TCRdb copy is restricted to in-frame clones and leaves out a portion. The data contain under 300,000 clones, 89% of them singletons. The sequenced sample was peripheral blood. Receptor source: a woman between 40 and 55 years old who had recovered from COVID-19.

The rearrangement joins TRBV7-2 to TRBJ1-2; D perhaps matches TRBD1 (6 bases). The CDR3 extends over 14 amino acids. Germline V gene sequence: CDR1 SGHTA, CDR2 FQGNSA. V gave up 5 bases and J gave up 7 bases, with 17 bases separating them. The CDR3 is CASSADSGYRGYTF. CDR3 in DNA: TGTGCCAGCAGCGCGGACAGCGGTTATCGTGGCTACACCTTC.

V and J are TRBV6-5 and TRBJ2-1, with D maybe TRBD2 (6 bases). The germline CDR1 and CDR2 sequences are MNHEY and SVGAGI. Trimming took 0 bases from V and 9 from J, leaving 15 bases between them. The CDR3 has 15 amino acids. In nucleotides, the CDR3 is TGTGCCAGCAGTTACTCGAGTACACCCGGGGGTGAGCAGTTCTTC. Encoded protein: CASSYSSTPGGEQFF.

This chain links TRBV27 with TRBJ2-3, with a tentative D call TRBD2 (5 bases). Germline V lookup: CDR1 MNHEY, CDR2 SMNVEV (reference sequence). The CDR3 is made up of 16 amino acids. The V end lost 3 bases, the J end lost 3 bases, and 16 bases lay between the germline ends. This CDR3 is CASSFGRGNWTDTQYF. The CDR3 DNA follows: TGTGCCAGCAGTTTTGGTCGAGGGAATTGGACAGATACGCAGTATTTT.

The genes are TRBV5-1 and TRBJ2-1; 9 bases align to TRBD1. Losses at the gene ends were 4 bases for V and 2 bases for J; bases not matched to a gene: 7. CDR3 length: 16 amino acids. The germline gives CDR1 SGHRS, CDR2 YFSETQ. In DNA, the CDR3 is TGCGCCAGCAGCGCCCGACAGGGGGGCGCCTACAATGAGCAGTTCTTC. Its protein is CASSARQGGAYNEQFF.

This clone was observed a handful of times. The CDR3 nucleotides are TGTGCCAGTACCATGACAGGGGTCTGGAATCAGCCCCAGCATTTT. Its translation: CASTMTGVWNQPQHF. The V and J genes are TRBV19 and TRBJ1-5, with 8 positions matching TRBD1. This CDR3 spans 15 amino acids. Germline trimming cut 7 bases from V and 4 bases from J; bases unmatched to any gene: 9. The germline V gene has CDR1 LNHDA and CDR2 SQIVND (reference sequence).

The V gene is TRBV3-1 (or the pseudogene TRBV3-2), the J gene TRBJ2-5, with TRBD2 matching over 11 bases. The CDR3 has 17 residues. Per germline, CDR1 LGHDT and CDR2 YNNKEL (reference sequence). J lost 7 bases, V lost 7 bases, and 17 bases had no gene match. The DNA of the CDR3 is TGTGCCAGCACCTCACGGCTAGCGGGGGGCGACCGCGGGACCCAGTACTTC. It codes for CASTSRLAGGDRGTQYF.

The chain combines TRBV6-5 with TRBJ1-6; 7 positions agree with TRBD1. The CDR3 is 15 amino acids. V lost 7 bases and J lost 6; bases outside the gene matches: 9. CDR1 is MNHEY, CDR2 SVGAGI, per germline. In DNA, the CDR3 is TGTGCCAGCAAAGCCATGACAGGGAGTAATTCACCCCTCCACTTT. It translates to CASKAMTGSNSPLHF.

This chain connects TRBV4-1 to TRBJ2-1; D might be TRBD2 (6 bases). The CDR3 spans 15 residues. CDR1 and CDR2 from the germline V gene are MGHRA and YSYEKL. V was trimmed by 0 bases and J by 5 bases, leaving 11 bases between them. CDR3 coding DNA: TGCGCCAGCAGCCAAGATTTTGGGGGGAACAATGAGCAGTTCTTC. It translates to CASSQDFGGNNEQFF.

This clone was seen just once. The V call is TRBV5-1, the J call TRBJ2-7, with TRBD2 matching 9 bases. J gave up 2 bases and V 0 bases, and 3 bases lay outside the gene matches. This CDR3 contains 15 residues. Germline assignment: CDR1 SGHRS and CDR2 YFSETQ. The CDR3 coding sequence is TGCGCCAGCAGCTTGGCTAGCGGGGCTACCTACGAGCAGTACTTC. Amino acids: CASSLASGATYEQYF. The complete variable domain, with remaining parts taken from reference TRBV5-1 and TRBJ2-7, reads KAGVTQTPRYLIKTRGQQVTLSCSPISGHRSVSWYQQTPGQGLQFLFEYFSETQRNKGNFPGRFSGRQFSNSRSEMNVSTLELGDSALYLCASSLASGATYEQYFGPGTRLTVT.

The chain links TRBV15 to TRBJ2-1; TRBD1 agrees at 8 bases. CDR3 size: 18 residues. Germline V gene data show CDR1 as LNHNV and CDR2 as YYDKDF (reference sequence). With V trimmed by 5 bases and J by 1 base, 13 bases remained unmatched. CDR3 amino acids: CATSRRKTGAISYNEQFF. In DNA, the CDR3 is TGTGCCACCAGCCGACGAAAGACAGGGGCGATATCCTACAATGAGCAGTTCTTC.

The V gene is TRBV2, the J gene TRBJ1-6; 7 bases are a match to TRBD1. This CDR3 contains 16 residues. V dropped 6 bases and J dropped 7; count of bases not matched to a gene: 12. CDR1 SNHLY and CDR2 FYNNEI come from the germline V gene. The CDR3, as DNA: TGTGCCAGCAGAACCGAACAGGGGAGAGGCAATTCACCCCTCCACTTT. This sequence encodes CASRTEQGRGNSPLHF.

The V and J genes are TRBV7-9 and TRBJ1-3; D is undetermined. V was pared by 4 bases and J by 6 bases, with 13 bases between. The CDR3 has 14 residues. Germline CDR1 is SEHNR and CDR2 is FQNEAQ (reference sequence). In DNA form, the CDR3 reads TGTGCCAGCAGCTCCTCCTACGAGGAAAACACCATATATTTT. It is translated as CASSSSYEENTIYF.

CDR3 coding DNA: TGTGCCAGCAGCGACGGAGGGGGGGCGAATCGTTCACCCCTCCACTTT. Translated, it gives CASSDGGGANRSPLHF. This chain uses TRBV5-4 with TRBJ1-6; tentative D call: TRBD1 (6 bases). V shed 4 bases and J shed 9 bases, with 20 bases lying between them. CDR1 and CDR2 (germline): SGHNT, YYREEE (reference sequence). This CDR3 is 16 amino acids long.

V gene TRBV5-3 combines with J gene TRBJ2-2, with D perhaps TRBD2 (6 bases). TRBV5-3 is an open reading frame whose function is uncertain. The CDR3 has 17 residues. V was trimmed by 5 bases and J by 3 bases, leaving 20 bases between them. The CDR3 sequence is CARSLFLASRDTGELFF. The CDR3 DNA is TGTGCCAGAAGTTTGTTCCTAGCGTCAAGGGACACCGGGGAGCTGTTTTTT.

V gene TRBV2 combines with J gene TRBJ1-6; tentative D call: TRBD1 (5 bases). Trimming shortened V by 0 bases and J by 10 bases, and 13 bases separated the two germline ends. Germline CDR1 SNHLY, CDR2 FYNNEI. The CDR3 consists of 15 residues. For the CDR3, the DNA is TGTGCCAGCAGTGAAGCGCTCGTCGGGGGATCACCCCTCCACTTT. Its translation is CASSEALVGGSPLHF.

This clone was seen more than once but under ten times. The chain combines TRBV2 with TRBJ2-7; no reliable D call. The CDR3 covers 13 residues. The V and J ends lost 6 bases and 5 bases respectively, with 14 bases between them. Germline values: CDR1 SNHLY, CDR2 FYNNEI. CDR3 in amino acids: CASRAGTRHEQYF. The CDR3 coding sequence is TGTGCCAGCAGGGCAGGAACACGACACGAGCAGTACTTC.

The chain has TRBV15 and TRBJ1-1; no definite D call. Germline V gene lookup returns CDR1 LNHNV and CDR2 YYDKDF (reference sequence). Deletions cut 2 bases from V and 0 bases from J, with 4 bases between. This CDR3 is built from 13 residues. CDR3: CATSRQMNTEAFF. The CDR3 bases are TGTGCCACCAGCAGACAGATGAACACTGAAGCTTTCTTT.

The V call is TRBV19, the J call TRBJ2-3; TRBD1 matches 7 bases. The CDR3 loop spans 15 amino acids. V lost 5 bases, J lost 5 bases, and 10 bases stayed unmatched. Germline V gives CDR1 LNHDA, CDR2 SQIVND (reference sequence). CDR3 amino acids: CASSADRVREDTQYF. The DNA for the CDR3 is TGTGCCAGTAGTGCTGACAGGGTCAGAGAAGATACGCAGTATTTT.

V gene TRBV7-9 combines with J gene TRBJ1-5, with a tentative D call TRBD1 (6 bases). In germline, CDR1 is SEHNR, CDR2 FQNEAQ (reference sequence). V shed 3 bases and J shed 7 bases, with 10 bases lying between them. This CDR3 contains 13 residues. For the CDR3, the DNA is TGTGCCAGCAGCTTCAGGGGAGAGCAGCCCCAGCATTTT. Its protein is CASSFRGEQPQHF.

The CDR3 loop is CASSRIAGGTTDTQYF. DNA of the CDR3: TGTGCCAGCAGCAGGATAGCGGGGGGGACCACAGATACGCAGTATTTT. The chain joins TRBV14 to TRBJ2-3; 11 bases align to TRBD2. The CDR3 spans 16 residues. V was pared by 5 bases and J by 2 bases, with 6 bases of the junction left unmatched. Germline CDR1 and CDR2: SGHDN and FVKESK.

This sequence joins TRBV2 and TRBJ2-2, with 7 bases matching TRBD2. Germline trimming cut 2 bases from V and 0 bases from J; bases unmatched to any gene: 3. The CDR3 totals 16 residues. Germline V CDR1 and CDR2: SNHLY, FYNNEI. In DNA, the CDR3 is TGTGCCAGCAGTGAATTCGGGGGGACGAACACCGGGGAGCTGTTTTTT. Its protein is CASSEFGGTNTGELFF.

The CDR3 region has the DNA TGTGCCAGCAGTATAACCTGGACAGGGGGCTCCTACGAGCAGTACTTC. Translation gives CASSITWTGGSYEQYF. The V gene is TRBV27, the J gene TRBJ2-7; 10 bases are a match to TRBD1. Per the germline V gene, CDR1 is MNHEY and CDR2 is SMNVEV (reference sequence). V lost 5 bases to trimming and J lost 0 bases; unmatched junction nucleotides: 7. The length of the CDR3 is 16 residues.

The V call is TRBV29-1, the J call TRBJ1-5, with D perhaps matching TRBD1 (6 bases). V was cut by 4 bases and J by 5 bases, with 18 bases left in between. CDR3 length: 15 residues. Germline assignment: CDR1 SQVTM and CDR2 ANQGSEA. The CDR3 loop reads CSVGTAGQTDQPQHF. The DNA for the CDR3 is TGCAGCGTTGGAACCGCTGGACAGACGGATCAGCCCCAGCATTTT.

This sequence joins TRBV18 and TRBJ2-3; weak D call: TRBD2 (6 bases). Germline values: CDR1 KGHSH, CDR2 LQKENI. V was pared by 2 bases and J by 0 bases, with 15 bases between. CDR3 size: 17 residues. DNA for the CDR3: TGTGCCAGCTCACCAGGCCGGGGGACGTACAGCACAGATACGCAGTATTTT. It yields the protein CASSPGRGTYSTDTQYF. The full variable domain, with the rest looked up from reference TRBV18 and TRBJ2-3, is NAGVMQNPRHLVRRRGQEARLRCSPMKGHSHVYWYRQLPEEGLKFMVYLQKENIIDESGMPKERFSAEFPKEGPSILRIQQVVRGDSAAYFCASSPGRGTYSTDTQYFGPGTRLTVL.

This clone was recorded only once. The genes are TRBV9 and TRBJ2-7; 8 bases align to TRBD1. The CDR3 totals 14 residues. Looked up from germline, CDR1 is SGDLS and CDR2 is YYNGEE. Trimming cost V 3 bases and J 2 bases; bases outside gene matches: 4. This CDR3 reads CASSAKTGAYEQYF. As DNA, the CDR3 is TGTGCCAGCAGCGCCAAGACAGGGGCCTACGAGCAGTACTTC. Supplemented by reference TRBV9 and TRBJ2-7, the full variable domain reads DSGVTQTPKHLITATGQRVTLRCSPRSGDLSVYWYQQSLDQGLQFLIQYYNGEERAKGNILERFSAQQFPDLHSELNLSSLELGDSALYFCASSAKTGAYEQYFGPGTRLTVT.

This rearrangement joins TRBV27 to TRBJ2-7, with 10 bases matching TRBD2. The CDR3 length is 14 residues. V was clipped by 10 bases and J by 2 bases; unmatched bases: 8. The germline V gene has CDR1 MNHEY and CDR2 SMNVEV (reference sequence). The CDR3 loop is CATRTSGDPYEQYV. CDR3 bases: TGTGCCACGCGAACTAGCGGGGACCCCTACGAGCAGTACGTC.

V and J are TRBV21-1 and TRBJ1-1; the D call of TRBD1 is as the table states it, not checked on the DNA. TRBV21-1 is flagged as a pseudogene. CDR3 length: 16 residues. CDR3 sequence (DNA): TGTGCCAGCAGCAAAGGCAGAGGGGGCGTACGGACTGAAGCTTTCTTT. Translating it yields CASSKGRGGVRTEAFF.